This T cell receptor (beta chain) emerged from a study of CD8 T cells in Susac syndrome (dated by TCRdb to between 2018 and 2021). Context from the whole study: Repertoire sequencing was used to test whether CD8+ T cell activation and differentiation in Susac syndrome was antigen driven. General conclusions and limits of the study: The number of individuals in the TCR sequencing and HLA analysis was recognized as being relatively small.

High-throughput TCR beta sequencing profiled peripheral blood CD8+ and CD4+ T cells from healthy donors, Susac syndrome patients and multiple sclerosis patients. The healthy donors served as controls matched for age and sex. Bulk CD8+ and CD4+ T cells were purified magnetically by negative isolation, whereas CD8+ TEMRA cells were enriched by FACS. Blood was drawn into EDTA tubes, processed within 24 hours, and PBMCs were isolated by density gradient centrifugation. PBMCs intended for TCR sequencing were cryopreserved in liquid nitrogen and thawed later in a water bath at 37 degrees C. A purity of at least 90% was achieved for sorted or isolated CD4+, CD8+ and CD8+ TEMRA cells. In regard to this clonotype: Its target antigen remains unknown. Qualities for individual bases were not recorded, and no much larger clone is one base off.

RNA was extracted using the RNeasy kit, and about 0.5 to 1 ug of the RNA was reverse transcribed with random hexamers. TCR beta CDR3 regions were amplified with the immunoSEQ multiplex PCR assay covering 54 Vbeta and 13 Jbeta segments. PCR amplification bias was corrected using a synthetic template baseline for primer optimization and computational correction. The study's own analysis went as follows. Reads were assigned to V, D and J genes according to IMGT and analyzed in immunoSEQ Analyzer, with only productive sequences retained. Clonality was calculated as one minus the Shannon entropy normalized by log2 of the number of productive unique sequences. For each patient and control, public and private clones were evaluated within the 100 most prevalent clones. A clone was defined as Susac-specific if it was absent from the healthy and MS cohorts, from some 1,100 published viral clones and from other ImmuneACCESS disease sequences. TCRdb reran the public reads through fastp at Q25 and MiXCR, keeping productive beta chains. Rows with a matching CDR3 protein are joined into one entry that keeps the most common DNA and genes. These V and J calls derive from TCRdb rather than the authors' analysis. The sample table shows over 100,000 distinct CDR3 sequences, and 80% to 95% are seen once. The top ten constitute around 0.15% of the sample.

Taken from the germline V gene, the CDR1 and CDR2 loops are SGDLS and YYNGEE. V was cut back by 0 bases and J by 7 bases, leaving a gap of 14 bases between them. The CDR3 spans 15 residues, from the cysteine through the phenylalanine. Only CDR3 DNA remains: 45 bases, in frame from the first base. This receptor was identified in a human donor in good health. Sequenced sample: CD4+ T cells from PBMCs. The chain was built from TRBV9 and TRBJ2-1, with the D gene not confidently named. The CDR3: CASSVEGYSLNEQFF. The sequence in DNA is TGTGCCAGCAGCGTAGAAGGGTACAGCTTAAATGAGCAGTTCTTC.